This is a list of T cell receptor beta chains from one sample in a study of blood T cell repertoires in COVID-19. The table came from immunoSEQ multiplex PCR; TCRdb's copy has only in-frame clones and leaves some out. The sample has 190,000 or so clones; about 86% are singletons. Sequencing was performed on peripheral blood. The receptors were sampled from a young woman with active or convalescent COVID-19. The CDR3 runs from the conserved cysteine through the conserved F or W. A D gene is named only where the DNA matches it firmly. The listing skips clone size in some rows; elsewhere it reads once, few, many or a size class.

clone_size	v_call	j_call	d_call	cdr3_aa	cdr3_nt
-	TRBV19	TRBJ1-5	TRBD1	CASSMSGGAYSNQPQHF	TGTGCCAGTAGTATGTCAGGGGGCGCTTACAGCAATCAGCCCCAGCATTTT
-	TRBV10-1	TRBJ2-2	-	CASSPKAPNTGELFF	TGCGCCAGCAGCCCCAAAGCGCCTAACACCGGGGAGCTGTTTTTT
few	TRBV28	TRBJ2-5	-	CASSLFGTVQETQYF	TGTGCCAGCAGTTTATTTGGAACAGTTCAAGAGACCCAGTACTTC
-	TRBV5-1	TRBJ1-2	-	CASSLLPVISNYGYTF	TGCGCCAGCAGCTTGCTGCCAGTAATTTCTAACTATGGCTACACCTTC
-	TRBV10-3	TRBJ2-1	-	CAISPGGGYNEQFF	TGTGCCATCAGTCCTGGGGGCGGGTACAATGAGCAGTTCTTC
once	TRBV7-6	TRBJ2-2	-	CASSLVLGQELFF	TGTGCCAGCAGCTTAGTGTTGGGGCAGGAGCTGTTTTTT
-	TRBV10-3	TRBJ1-1	-	CAISAGQHPNTEAFF	TGTGCCATCAGTGCTGGACAACACCCGAACACTGAAGCTTTCTTT
-	TRBV25-1	TRBJ2-7	TRBD2	CASSVPGLAGDEQYF	TGTGCCAGCAGTGTACCGGGACTAGCGGGAGACGAGCAGTACTTC
-	TRBV2	TRBJ2-7	TRBD2	CASRTSGGYYEQYF	TGTGCCAGCAGAACTAGCGGGGGTTACTACGAGCAGTACTTC
-	TRBV27	TRBJ2-2	-	CASSLYRSNTGELFF	TGTGCCAGCAGTTTATACAGGTCCAACACCGGGGAGCTGTTTTTT
-	TRBV5-5	TRBJ1-3	TRBD1	CASSQVTGVAGNTIYF	TGTGCCAGCAGCCAGGTTACAGGGGTGGCTGGAAACACCATATATTTT
-	TRBV27	TRBJ2-1	-	CASSFGGADNEQFF	TGTGCCAGCAGTTTTGGGGGCGCGGACAATGAGCAGTTCTTC
-	TRBV18	TRBJ1-2	-	CASSPTGNYGYTF	TGTGCCAGCTCACCCACAGGGAACTATGGCTACACCTTC
-	TRBV7-9	TRBJ1-1	-	CASSPTFDEAFF	TGTGCCAGCAGCCCGACTTTTGATGAAGCTTTCTTT
-	TRBV11-2	TRBJ2-1	TRBD2	CASSLWREGGRNEQFF	TGTGCCAGCAGCTTGTGGCGGGAGGGAGGGCGGAATGAGCAGTTCTTC
-	TRBV7-2	TRBJ2-1	-	CASSPTHFQQTGDEQFF	TGTGCCAGCAGCCCCACTCACTTCCAACAGACGGGGGATGAGCAGTTCTTC
-	TRBV18	TRBJ2-3	TRBD2	CASSPPNGLAVRTDTQYF	TGTGCCAGCTCACCACCGAATGGACTAGCGGTTCGCACAGATACGCAGTATTTT
-	TRBV10-1	TRBJ1-1	-	CASSLELGTEAFF	TGCGCCAGCAGTCTAGAACTCGGGACTGAAGCTTTCTTT
few	TRBV11-2	TRBJ2-1	-	CASSPGELGQFF	TGTGCCAGCAGCCCCGGGGAGCTGGGGCAGTTCTTC
few	TRBV28	TRBJ1-5	-	CASSRTSHQPQHF	TGTGCCAGCAGCCGGACATCCCATCAGCCCCAGCATTTT
-	TRBV6-6	TRBJ1-2	-	CASSYSIGGPNYGYTF	TGTGCCAGCAGTTACTCGATCGGGGGGCCTAACTATGGCTACACCTTC
-	TRBV3-1/TRBV3-2	TRBJ2-3	-	CASSQSIDTQYF	TGTGCCAGCAGCCAATCAATAGATACGCAGTATTTT
-	TRBV24-1	TRBJ2-1	TRBD2	CATSDRTSGRRNEQFF	TGTGCCACCAGTGACCGGACTAGCGGGAGGCGAAATGAGCAGTTCTTC
once	TRBV29-1	TRBJ2-1	-	CSVKEAQGFYNEQFF	TGCAGCGTTAAGGAGGCTCAAGGATTCTACAATGAGCAGTTCTTC
-	TRBV4-1	TRBJ1-6	-	CASSQEQGPGNSPLHF	TGCGCCAGCAGCCAAGAGCAGGGGCCGGGTAATTCACCCCTCCACTTT
-	TRBV9	TRBJ2-3	TRBD1	CASSRDSHTDTQYF	TGTGCCAGCAGCCGGGACAGCCACACAGATACGCAGTATTTT
-	TRBV6-6	TRBJ1-2	-	CATTWTAYSGYTF	TGTGCCACCACCTGGACAGCCTACTCCGGCTACACCTTC
once	TRBV3-1/TRBV3-2	TRBJ2-1	TRBD2	CASSQVTSATNEQFF	TGTGCCAGCAGCCAAGTAACTAGCGCAACGAATGAGCAGTTCTTC
-	TRBV11-2	TRBJ2-5	-	CASSSGKETQYF	TGTGCCAGCAGCTCAGGAAAAGAGACCCAGTACTTC
-	TRBV5-4	TRBJ2-7	-	CASSSAGAAYEQYF	TGTGCCAGCAGCTCTGCGGGGGCAGCCTACGAGCAGTACTTC
-	TRBV21-1	TRBJ1-4	-	CASSKVQGTLGATNEKLFF	TGTGCCAGCAGCAAAGTACAGGGGACATTGGGGGCAACTAATGAAAAACTGTTTTTT
-	TRBV9	TRBJ2-7	-	CASSVGGGGPYEQYF	TGTGCCAGCAGCGTAGGGGGCGGGGGCCCCTACGAGCAGTACTTC
-	TRBV27	TRBJ2-7	TRBD2	CASSFLGTSVEYEQYF	TGTGCCAGCAGTTTCCTGGGGACTAGCGTTGAATACGAGCAGTACTTC
-	TRBV19	TRBJ1-2	-	CASSPSPGAYGYTF	TGTGCCAGTAGCCCATCCCCGGGAGCCTATGGCTACACCTTC
-	TRBV6-2/TRBV6-3	TRBJ2-7	TRBD2	CASSPAGGSYEQYF	TGTGCCAGCAGCCCCGCGGGGGGGTCCTACGAGCAGTACTTC
-	TRBV11-2	TRBJ2-3	TRBD2	CASSQRLADPTDTQYF	TGTGCCAGCAGCCAAAGACTAGCGGATCCCACAGATACGCAGTATTTT
-	TRBV7-2	TRBJ2-7	TRBD2	CASSLERELEQYF	TGTGCCAGCAGCTTAGAGCGGGAGTTGGAGCAGTACTTC
-	TRBV7-2	TRBJ2-1	-	CASSLGGRGAGDEQFF	TGTGCCAGCAGCTTAGGAGGACGGGGGGCCGGGGATGAGCAGTTCTTC
-	TRBV15	TRBJ2-1	-	CATSRGGARDYNEQFF	TGTGCCACCAGCAGGGGCGGGGCCCGGGACTACAATGAGCAGTTCTTC
-	TRBV27	TRBJ2-1	TRBD2	CASTLAGGGPNEQFF	TGTGCCAGCACTTTAGCGGGGGGGGGCCCCAATGAGCAGTTCTTC
-	TRBV4-1	TRBJ2-2	-	CASSLGTSVNTGELFF	TGCGCCAGCAGCCTTGGGACTTCCGTTAACACCGGGGAGCTGTTTTTT
-	TRBV19	TRBJ1-5	-	CASSIGSRGNQPQHF	TGTGCCAGTAGTATAGGCTCCAGGGGCAATCAGCCCCAGCATTTT
-	TRBV19	TRBJ1-5	-	CASSFWGGERGNQPQHF	TGTGCCAGTAGTTTTTGGGGGGGCGAGAGGGGCAATCAGCCCCAGCATTTT
-	TRBV27	TRBJ1-5	-	CASSSTDSPNQPQHF	TGTGCCAGCAGTTCCACAGACAGCCCCAATCAGCCCCAGCATTTT
-	TRBV6-6	TRBJ1-1	TRBD1	CASSYPGTGEAFF	TGTGCCAGCAGTTACCCGGGGACAGGGGAGGCTTTCTTT
-	TRBV5-4	TRBJ2-5	-	CASSLGRAQETQYF	TGTGCCAGCAGCTTGGGGAGAGCCCAAGAGACCCAGTACTTC
-	TRBV10-3	TRBJ1-1	-	CAIMSSLNTEAFF	TGTGCCATCATGAGTTCCCTGAACACTGAAGCTTTCTTT
-	TRBV6-5	TRBJ2-7	-	CASSYSGRLSSYEQYF	TGTGCCAGCAGTTACTCTGGCAGACTTAGCTCCTACGAGCAGTACTTC
-	TRBV5-8	TRBJ1-5	-	CASSLAGVNQPQHF	TGTGCCAGCAGCTTGGCAGGGGTGAATCAGCCCCAGCATTTT
-	TRBV2	TRBJ1-2	TRBD1	CASRGQARDGYTF	TGTGCCAGCAGGGGACAGGCAAGAGATGGCTACACCTTC
-	TRBV2	TRBJ2-5	-	CASKRQETQYF	TGTGCCAGCAAGCGCCAAGAGACCCAGTACTTC
-	TRBV7-8	TRBJ2-7	-	CASSLVALAPENEQYF	TGTGCCAGCAGCTTAGTTGCACTAGCCCCCGAGAACGAGCAGTACTTC
-	TRBV29-1	TRBJ1-2	TRBD1	CSVGDRGTNYGYTF	TGCAGCGTGGGCGACAGGGGAACTAACTATGGCTACACCTTC
-	TRBV27	TRBJ1-1	-	CASSLSFQTEAFF	TGTGCCAGCAGTTTATCGTTTCAAACTGAAGCTTTCTTT